The entry below gives a single T cell receptor beta chain sequence along with its context. Its target is unknown. Both 60 Vbeta primers and 13 Jbeta primers went into the PCR. Repertoires were generated with immunoSEQ multiplex PCR, while TCRdb's copy carries only in-frame clones and drops some. In the table there are approximately 180,000 clones, around 75% of which are singletons. These data belong to a study of cytomegalovirus exposure and HLA in healthy donors. Germline V gives CDR1 SGHNT, CDR2 YYREEE (reference sequence). The length of the CDR3 is 14 residues. After removal of 4 bases from V and 3 bases from J, the junction contained 7 bases not matched to a gene. General study results and limits: A later analysis showed TCR association rates differing by HLA locus, peaking at DRB1 and lowest at HLA-C.

The sequence was collected from a woman aged 25 to 39 in good health and CMV-seronegative. The chain links TRBV5-4 to TRBJ2-7; 7 positions match TRBD1. The specimen sequenced was PBMCs. The CDR3: CASSTRQGGYEQYF. The CDR3 DNA reads as TGTGCCAGCAGCACAAGACAGGGTGGCTACGAGCAGTACTTC.